This is a list of T cell receptor beta chains from one sample in a study of CD4+ T cells in melanoma. The protocol was immunoSEQ multiplex PCR, while the TCRdb copy is restricted to in-frame clones and leaves out a portion. The sample carries around 10,000 clones, about 70% recorded once. Sequenced: cells from a culture (not recorded whether cultured in vitro). All receptors derive from a human donor with melanoma. The conserved cysteine and the conserved F or W are not part of the CDR3 here.

>TRBV12-5
ASGLVALPGLGALTQPQH
>TRBV5-1
ASSLDAGYGYT
>TRBV2
ASRTGVFSGNTIY
>TRBV6-5
ASSYSIGQVFTEAF
>TRBV2
ASTPEAVLTEAF
>TRBV11-2
ASTRDRESEQY
>TRBV27
ASSLFGVDSGIGGEQF
>TRBV10-1
ASSVAGATDTQY
>TRBV6-5
ASSSTGTVSYEQY
>TRBV27
ASSFSEAYNSPLH
>TRBV7-3
ASSEPHLALGGTEAF
>TRBV7-9
ASSPGAAPGTF
>TRBV5-1
ASSLFDDTQY
>TRBV18
ASSPSDVLQY
>TRBV10-3
AINRDPNQPQH
>TRBV5-1
ASSLDGGTLYGYT
>TRBV7-3
ASSLLGQSNTGELF
>TRBV5-1
ASSLLRVIGGQY
>TRBV5-4
ASSTRTGTGELF
>TRBV9
ASSARIAGALNTGELF
>TRBV28
ASSLQGTEAF
>TRBV10-1
ASQGTVGEKLF
>TRBV6-1
ASSEKQVYGYEQY
>TRBV27
ASRGQGYGEWDTQY
>TRBV29-1
SVEPGGDYGYT
>TRBV2
ASRPLGGSNQPQH
>TRBV7-9
ASSLVSHRNTIY
>TRBV30
AWGQGLYEQY
>TRBV5-1
ASSLVLAPYNEQF
>TRBV11-3
ASSSARVDEQF
>TRBV12-5
ASGTSWDTQY
>TRBV5-6
ASNAGQGPQETQY
>TRBV5-1
ASSLRLGAETEAF
>TRBV4-2
ASSQEDGLGYT
>TRBV6-1
ASSTGDGYT
>TRBV13
ASSSVASSETQY
>TRBV19
ASNRDRGYTQY
>TRBV19
ATTVPGFSNYGYT
>TRBV5-1
ASSPPDAHEQF
>TRBV11-2
ASSSQGSGANVLT
>TRBV4-1
ASSQRAVRTGGYEQY
>TRBV5-1
ASSLEGANTEAF
>TRBV2
ASRIDRDGYT
>TRBV5-1
ASSGGDVWANVLT
>TRBV10-2
ASSDVGQGRAEAF
>TRBV11-2
ASSLVARSNEKLF
>TRBV18
ASSMDRRNTEAF
>TRBV7-2
ASSLLGGGGTDTQY
>TRBV23-1
ASSQGTGLGGGRELF
>TRBV19
ASSLRPRQGRQPQH
>TRBV5-1
ASSDQGFGANVLT